The T cell receptor beta chain described here comes from a study of T cell changes during pregnancy in multiple sclerosis. Measured with immunoSEQ multiplex PCR; TCRdb has only the in-frame clones, and not every one. The data hold under 90,000 clones, with 94% observed a single time. Germline CDR1 is SGHDN and CDR2 is FVKESK. The CDR3 sequence is 17 residues long. Between the trimmed V and J ends, which lost 1 base and 6 bases, there was a span of 21 bases. This chain connects TRBV14 to TRBJ1-2; perhaps TRBD1 as D (6 bases). This material consisted of peripheral blood, taken in the second trimester of pregnancy. The clonotype was recovered from a female donor in good health, enrolled as a control in a pregnancy study. CDR3 protein: CASSQAIWDWGGDGYTF. CDR3 bases: TGTGCCAGCAGCCAAGCCATCTGGGATTGGGGGGGCGATGGCTACACCTTC.